A selection of T cell receptor beta chains follows, all from one sample in a study of shared clonotypes between healthy human individuals. Method: immunoSEQ multiplex PCR; TCRdb's copy keeps in-frame clones and lacks some. The table records almost 750,000 clones, just under 75% of them present only once. The material sequenced was memory CD4+ T cells sorted from blood. Receptors originate from a young woman in good health. Both conserved end residues are part of each CDR3. Fields, in order: V gene, clone size, J gene, D gene, CDR3 protein, CDR3 DNA. The D gene is left open where the match is weak. Not all rows give a size; the values are once, few, many and, for expanded clones, a class.

TRBV10-3,NA,TRBJ2-3,NA,CAIRLLVDSDTQYF,TGTGCCATCAGACTACTAGTGGATTCCGATACGCAGTATTTT
TRBV7-9,few,TRBJ2-2,TRBD1,CARPNRGWNTGELFF,TGTGCCAGACCAAACAGGGGATGGAACACCGGGGAGCTGTTTTTT
TRBV28,NA,TRBJ1-4,NA,CASSFGGNNEKLFF,TGTGCCAGCAGTTTTGGGGGAAATAATGAAAAACTGTTTTTT
TRBV11-2,NA,TRBJ1-1,NA,CASSLATDFEAFF,TGTGCCAGCAGCTTAGCCACGGACTTCGAAGCTTTCTTT
TRBV20-1,NA,TRBJ2-1,NA,CSARFLNEQFF,TGCAGTGCTAGATTTCTTAATGAGCAGTTCTTC
TRBV23-1,NA,TRBJ2-7,TRBD2,CASSQLYLSSGRSPYEQYF,TGCGCCAGCAGCCAACTATACCTAAGTAGCGGGAGGAGTCCCTACGAGCAGTACTTC
TRBV7-2,NA,TRBJ1-2,TRBD1,CASSPSSGQGAYGYTF,TGTGCCAGCAGCCCTTCTTCGGGACAGGGGGCCTATGGCTACACCTTC
TRBV5-1,NA,TRBJ2-7,TRBD1,CASRPDRAISYEQYF,TGCGCCAGCAGACCCGACAGGGCGATCTCCTACGAGCAGTACTTC
TRBV19,NA,TRBJ1-5,TRBD1,CASRKDRGQLYQPQHF,TGTGCCAGTAGGAAAGACAGGGGGCAACTGTATCAGCCCCAGCATTTT
TRBV19,NA,TRBJ1-5,NA,CASSRQTGIQPQHF,TGTGCCAGTAGTAGACAAACAGGGATTCAGCCCCAGCATTTT
TRBV30,NA,TRBJ1-3,NA,CAWSVLAGGNTIYF,TGTGCCTGGAGTGTACTTGCAGGGGGAAACACCATATATTTT
TRBV27,NA,TRBJ1-5,TRBD1,CASGRQGGNQPQHF,TGTGCCAGCGGGCGACAGGGAGGAAATCAGCCCCAGCATTTT
TRBV6-5,NA,TRBJ1-1,NA,CASSYGDKGTEAFF,TGTGCCAGCAGTTACGGGGACAAGGGGACTGAAGCTTTCTTT
TRBV11-2,NA,TRBJ2-3,NA,CASSLGRTDTQYF,TGTGCCAGCAGCTTAGGACGCACAGATACGCAGTATTTT
TRBV4-1,once,TRBJ1-4,NA,CASSQVSHWTNEKLFF,TGCGCCAGCAGCCAAGTCTCACACTGGACTAATGAAAAACTGTTTTTT
TRBV18,NA,TRBJ2-7,TRBD1,CASSLAGQGREQYF,TGTGCCAGCTCACTAGCGGGACAGGGGCGAGAGCAGTACTTC
TRBV5-1,NA,TRBJ2-3,TRBD2,CASKQTGGVSTDTQYF,TGCGCCAGCAAGCAGACGGGAGGGGTTTCGACGGATACGCAGTATTTT
TRBV2,NA,TRBJ2-5,TRBD1,CATEGTAPQSGVSETQYF,TGTGCCACCGAAGGGACAGCCCCCCAAAGTGGTGTTTCGGAGACCCAGTACTTC
TRBV15,NA,TRBJ1-3,NA,CATSTGAGNTIYF,TGTGCCACCAGCACAGGGGCTGGAAACACCATATATTTT
TRBV7-3,NA,TRBJ2-1,NA,CASSPVGTPFSNEQFF,TGTGCCAGCAGCCCGGTGGGGACTCCGTTCTCGAATGAGCAGTTCTTC
TRBV27,NA,TRBJ2-5,TRBD2,CASSPTRSLAGVSETQYF,TGTGCCAGCAGCCCAACTAGGTCACTAGCGGGAGTTTCTGAGACCCAGTACTTC
TRBV7-6,NA,TRBJ2-7,NA,CASSLGRGGGSYEQYF,TGTGCCAGCAGCTTAGGCAGAGGGGGTGGGAGTTACGAGCAGTACTTC
TRBV4-1,NA,TRBJ2-3,NA,CASSQPLDTQYF,TGCGCCAGCAGCCAACCCCTAGATACGCAGTATTTT
TRBV28,NA,TRBJ1-2,NA,CASSLGSGSSYGYTF,TGTGCCAGCAGTTTAGGCTCGGGAAGTAGCTATGGCTACACCTTC
TRBV6-4,NA,TRBJ2-2,NA,CASKVGTNTGELFF,TGTGCCAGCAAGGTGGGGACCAACACCGGGGAGCTGTTTTTT
TRBV30,NA,TRBJ2-5,NA,CAWSVPVRETQYF,TGTGCCTGGAGTGTACCGGTGAGAGAGACCCAGTACTTC
TRBV4-1,NA,TRBJ2-3,TRBD2,CASSQDVMAGVDDTQYF,TGCGCCAGCAGCCAAGATGTAATGGCGGGGGTTGATGATACGCAGTATTTT
TRBV23-1,once,TRBJ1-5,TRBD1,CASTLPYRGQGQPQHF,TGCGCCAGCACCCTCCCGTACAGGGGGCAGGGTCAGCCCCAGCATTTT
TRBV5-4,NA,TRBJ2-3,NA,CASSSPSGTQYF,TGTGCCAGCAGCTCCCCGAGCGGTACGCAGTATTTT
TRBV7-2,NA,TRBJ1-5,NA,CASSLVGLAQHF,TGTGCCAGCAGCTTAGTGGGATTAGCCCAGCATTTT
TRBV7-9,NA,TRBJ2-2,TRBD1,CASSYRQGAGELFF,TGTGCCAGCAGCTACCGACAGGGCGCCGGGGAGCTGTTTTTT
TRBV18,NA,TRBJ2-5,TRBD2,CASSRSGIIQETQYF,TGTGCCAGCTCACGAAGCGGGATCATCCAAGAGACCCAGTACTTC
TRBV7-9,NA,TRBJ2-3,NA,CASSLSGGVRGDTQYF,TGTGCCAGCAGCTTAAGTGGGGGTGTCAGGGGAGATACGCAGTATTTT
TRBV10-2,NA,TRBJ2-7,TRBD2,CASRPGLAGAYEQYF,TGCGCCAGCAGGCCGGGACTAGCGGGTGCCTACGAGCAGTACTTC
TRBV18,NA,TRBJ2-7,NA,CASSPAAGDSYEQYF,TGTGCCAGCTCACCAGCGGCAGGAGATTCCTACGAGCAGTACTTC
TRBV2,NA,TRBJ1-1,NA,CASRGMGDTEAFF,TGTGCCAGCAGGGGAATGGGGGACACTGAAGCTTTCTTT
TRBV2,few,TRBJ2-7,TRBD2,CASSWTSGRPDSYEQYF,TGTGCCAGCAGCTGGACTAGCGGGAGGCCCGACTCCTACGAGCAGTACTTC
TRBV10-1,NA,TRBJ2-1,NA,CASSDWGPYNEQFF,TGCGCCAGCAGTGATTGGGGGCCCTACAATGAGCAGTTCTTC
TRBV5-3,NA,TRBJ2-3,TRBD2,CARSPPWAGGPDTQYF,TGTGCCAGAAGCCCCCCATGGGCGGGAGGGCCGGATACGCAGTATTTT
TRBV28,NA,TRBJ2-1,TRBD2,CASSVPGTSLRYNEQFF,TGTGCCAGCAGTGTCCCCGGGACTAGCCTTAGATACAATGAGCAGTTCTTC
TRBV27,many,TRBJ1-2,NA,CASSSPGGGHYGYTF,TGTGCCAGCAGTTCCCCCGGTGGGGGACACTATGGCTACACCTTC
TRBV7-9,NA,TRBJ1-1,NA,CASSLPQQGPNTEAFF,TGTGCCAGCAGCTTACCCCAACAGGGACCGAACACTGAAGCTTTCTTT
TRBV11-2,few,TRBJ2-1,TRBD1,CASSLDGTGYNEQFF,TGTGCCAGCAGCTTAGATGGGACAGGATACAATGAGCAGTTCTTC
TRBV28,NA,TRBJ1-3,NA,CASSPGDRRNTIYF,TGTGCCAGCAGTCCGGGAGACAGGCGAAACACCATATATTTT
TRBV11-2,NA,TRBJ2-5,NA,CASSLVVGGETQYF,TGTGCCAGCAGCTTAGTCGTAGGCGGGGAGACCCAGTACTTC
TRBV4-1,few,TRBJ2-1,TRBD2,CASSNPGGRLNEQFF,TGCGCCAGCAGCAACCCGGGGGGTAGGCTCAATGAGCAGTTCTTC
TRBV6-1,NA,TRBJ2-7,TRBD2,CASSDLAGGPYEQYF,TGTGCCAGCAGTGACCTAGCGGGAGGGCCTTACGAGCAGTATTTC
TRBV11-2,NA,TRBJ1-1,TRBD1,CASSLRTGADTEAFF,TGTGCCAGCAGCTTACGGACAGGGGCGGACACTGAAGCTTTCTTT
TRBV2,few,TRBJ1-2,NA,CASSERGANYGYTF,TGTGCCAGCAGTGAGCGGGGAGCTAACTATGGCTACACCTTC
TRBV5-5,NA,TRBJ2-7,NA,CASSPWGGGGEQYF,TGTGCCAGCAGCCCGTGGGGAGGGGGCGGCGAGCAGTACTTC
TRBV29-1,NA,TRBJ2-5,NA,CSVEGLGASQETQYF,TGCAGCGTTGAAGGCCTCGGGGCATCCCAAGAGACCCAGTACTTC